These 6 T cell receptor beta chains share one sample of origin, sequenced in a study of neurological immune-mediated disorders. MiXCR was run by TCRdb on the 5' RACE reads, yielding one entry per CDR3 protein. The data show tens of thousands of distinct CDR3 sequences, roughly 4.9% seen once. Specimen: PBMCs. The receptors stem from a human donor with multiple sclerosis. The donor label of this sample is uncertain.

This clonotype showed up many times. The chain employs TRBV5-1 and TRBJ1-5; D is uncertain. Germline CDR1 reads SGHRS; CDR2 reads YFSETQ. V lost 0 bases and J 0 bases, leaving 4 bases between the germline ends. This CDR3 has 14 amino acids. The CDR3 region has the DNA TGCGCCAGCAGCTTGGGGAATAGCAATCAGCCCCAGCATTTT. It codes for CASSLGNSNQPQHF.

Ten or more counts support this clonotype. This chain uses TRBV5-1 with TRBJ2-1; 8 nucleotides line up with TRBD2. Germline loops: CDR1 SGHRS, CDR2 YFSETQ. This CDR3 is built from 16 residues. Germline trimming cut 0 bases from V and 5 bases from J; bases unmatched to any gene: 7. For the CDR3, the DNA is TGCGCCAGCAGCTTGGCCGGGAGCGGGGGAGACAATGAGCAGTTCTTC. This encodes CASSLAGSGGDNEQFF. Supplemented by reference TRBV5-1 and TRBJ2-1, the full variable domain reads KAGVTQTPRYLIKTRGQQVTLSCSPISGHRSVSWYQQTPGQGLQFLFEYFSETQRNKGNFPGRFSGRQFSNSRSEMNVSTLELGDSALYLCASSLAGSGGDNEQFFGPGTRLTVL.

At least ten counts were recorded for this clonotype. The chain recombines TRBV5-1 with TRBJ1-2; 7 bases are a match to TRBD1. V lost 4 bases to trimming and J lost 4 bases; unmatched junction nucleotides: 7. Looked up from germline, CDR1 is SGHRS and CDR2 is YFSETQ. The CDR3 is 14 amino acids. The CDR3 DNA sequence: TGCGCCAGCAGCCTAGGGACAGATTTCTATGGCTACACCTTC. Protein product: CASSLGTDFYGYTF.

The gene calls are TRBV6-5 and TRBJ1-1, with a possible D match to TRBD1 (5 bases). The CDR3 length is 18 residues. Trimming removed 2 bases at V and 2 bases at J, with 21 bases between. CDR1 MNHEY and CDR2 SVGAGI come from the germline V gene. As DNA, the CDR3 is TGTGCCAGCAGTTACCTTTCCCCCGGGGCCGAATTAAACACTGAAGCTTTCTTT. The encoded protein is CASSYLSPGAELNTEAFF.

This clonotype was recorded at least ten times. The chain has TRBV5-1 and TRBJ2-3; 8 positions match TRBD1. The CDR3 covers 15 residues. Trimming removed 4 bases from V and 2 bases from J; junction bases left unmatched: 6. Per the germline V gene, CDR1 is SGHRS and CDR2 is YFSETQ. The CDR3 spells CASSPRTGFTDTQYF. CDR3 DNA sequence: TGCGCCAGCAGCCCACGGACAGGGTTCACAGATACGCAGTATTTT.

This clonotype was seen repeatedly, ten times or more. The CDR3 bases are TGTGCCAGCAGCGCGGGACGCGGGTATGAATCTGAAGCTTTCTTT. Its protein product is CASSAGRGYESEAFF. This chain connects TRBV6-4 to TRBJ1-1, with D tentatively TRBD1 (5 bases). Germline CDR1 reads MRHNA; CDR2 reads SNTAGT. The CDR3 is 15 residues long. Between the trimmed V and J ends, which lost 6 bases and 6 bases, there was a span of 20 bases.